This T cell receptor (beta chain) comes out of a study of T cell repertoires in cytomegalovirus infection. V lost 2 bases to trimming and J lost 2 bases, with 12 bases between them. Germline V gene data show CDR1 as SGHTA and CDR2 as FQGNSA. This CDR3 has 15 residues. Overall study findings and caveats: Ex vivo responses were dominated by HLA-C-restricted CMV-specific TCR beta clonotypes.

This clonotype showed up just once. Its cognate antigen is unknown. Given a much more abundant clone one base away, this may be a read error. This CDR3 is missing its conserved last phenylalanine or tryptophan, likely due to a read error. Using its own MiXCR run on the reads, TCRdb lists one record per CDR3 protein. The profile shows 150,000 to 200,000 distinct CDR3 sequences, around 14% of them singletons. Sequencing used PBMCs. The rearrangement uses TRBV7-2 and TRBJ2-5, with TRBD2 as a possible D gene (6 bases). This receptor was identified in a human donor in good health (CMV status not recorded). Some clones in this sample may be carry-over from other donors' samples. Written as DNA, the CDR3 is TGTGCCAGCAGCTTAAATGGGAGGCTTCAAGAGACCCAGTACCTC. Translating it yields CASSLNGRLQETQYL.